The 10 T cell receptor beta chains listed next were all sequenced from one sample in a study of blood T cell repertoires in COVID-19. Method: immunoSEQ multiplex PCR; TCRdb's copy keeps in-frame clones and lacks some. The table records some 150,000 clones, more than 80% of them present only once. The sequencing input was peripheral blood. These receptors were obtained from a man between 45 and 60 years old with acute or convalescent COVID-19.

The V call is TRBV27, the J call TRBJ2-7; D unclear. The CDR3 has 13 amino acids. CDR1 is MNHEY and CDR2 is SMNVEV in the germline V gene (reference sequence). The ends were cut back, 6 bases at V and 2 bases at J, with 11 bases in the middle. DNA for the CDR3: TGTGCCAGCAGCTCCCTAGATACCTACGAGCAGTACTTC. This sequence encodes CASSSLDTYEQYF.

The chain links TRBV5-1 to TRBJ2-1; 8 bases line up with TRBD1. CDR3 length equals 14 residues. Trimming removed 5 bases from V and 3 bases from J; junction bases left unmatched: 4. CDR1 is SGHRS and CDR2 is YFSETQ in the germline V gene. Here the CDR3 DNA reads TGCGCCAGCAGTTGGGACAGGAGCTACAATGAGCAGTTCTTC. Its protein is CASSWDRSYNEQFF.

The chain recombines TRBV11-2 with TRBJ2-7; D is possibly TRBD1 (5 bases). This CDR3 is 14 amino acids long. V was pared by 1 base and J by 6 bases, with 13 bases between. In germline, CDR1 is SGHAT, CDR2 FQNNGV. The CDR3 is CASSLVRDPFEQYF. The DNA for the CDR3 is TGTGCCAGCAGCTTAGTCAGGGATCCCTTCGAGCAGTACTTC.

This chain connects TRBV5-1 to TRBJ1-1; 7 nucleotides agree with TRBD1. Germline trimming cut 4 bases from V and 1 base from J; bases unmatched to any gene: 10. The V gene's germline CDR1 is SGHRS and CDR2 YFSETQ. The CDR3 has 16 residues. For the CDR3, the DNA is TGCGCCAGCAGCCAGTCAGGGGGAGGACCGAACACTGAAGCTTTCTTT. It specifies CASSQSGGGPNTEAFF.

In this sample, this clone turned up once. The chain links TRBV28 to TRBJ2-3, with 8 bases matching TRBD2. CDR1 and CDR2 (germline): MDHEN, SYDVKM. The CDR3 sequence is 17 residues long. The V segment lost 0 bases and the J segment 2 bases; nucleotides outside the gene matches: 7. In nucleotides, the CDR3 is TGTGCCAGCAGTTTATGGGGCTTAGCGGGAATCACAGATACGCAGTATTTT. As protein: CASSLWGLAGITDTQYF.

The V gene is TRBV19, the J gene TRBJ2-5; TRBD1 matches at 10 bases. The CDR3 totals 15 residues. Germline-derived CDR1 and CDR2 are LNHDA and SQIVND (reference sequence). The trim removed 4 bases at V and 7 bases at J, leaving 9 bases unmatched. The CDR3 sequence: CASSTDRGPKGTQYF. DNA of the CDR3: TGTGCCAGTAGTACCGACAGGGGGCCCAAAGGGACCCAGTACTTC.

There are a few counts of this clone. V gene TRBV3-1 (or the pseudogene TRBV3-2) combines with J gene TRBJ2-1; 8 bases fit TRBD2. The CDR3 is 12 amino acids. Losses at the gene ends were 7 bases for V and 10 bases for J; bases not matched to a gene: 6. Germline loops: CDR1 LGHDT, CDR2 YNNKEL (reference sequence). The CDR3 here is CASTLSGVEQFF. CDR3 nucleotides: TGTGCCAGCACCCTTAGCGGGGTCGAGCAGTTCTTC.

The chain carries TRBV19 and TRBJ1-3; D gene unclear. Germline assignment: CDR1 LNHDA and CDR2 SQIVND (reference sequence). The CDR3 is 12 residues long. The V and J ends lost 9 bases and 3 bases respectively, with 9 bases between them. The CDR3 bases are TGTGCCAGCGGAGTAGGTGGAAACACCATATATTTT. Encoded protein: CASGVGGNTIYF. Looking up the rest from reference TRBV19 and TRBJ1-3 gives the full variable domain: DGGITQSPKYLFRKEGQNVTLSCEQNLNHDAMYWYRQDPGQGLRLIYYSQIVNDFQKGDIAEGYSVSREKKESFPLTVTSAQKNPTAFYLCASGVGGNTIYFGEGSWLTVV.

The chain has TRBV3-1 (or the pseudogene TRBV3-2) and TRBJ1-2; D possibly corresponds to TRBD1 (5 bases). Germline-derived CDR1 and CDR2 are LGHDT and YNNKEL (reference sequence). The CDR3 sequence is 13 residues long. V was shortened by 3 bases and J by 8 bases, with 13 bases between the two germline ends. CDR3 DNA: TGTGCCAGCAGCCACGGAGGGGCGAGAGGCTACACCTTC. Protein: CASSHGGARGYTF.

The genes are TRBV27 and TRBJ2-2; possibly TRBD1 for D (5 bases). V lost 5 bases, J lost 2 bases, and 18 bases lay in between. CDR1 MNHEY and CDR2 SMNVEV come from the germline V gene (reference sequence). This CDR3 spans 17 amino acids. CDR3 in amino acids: CASSTYGQGVNTGELFF. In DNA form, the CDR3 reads TGTGCCAGCAGTACGTATGGTCAGGGTGTAAACACCGGGGAGCTGTTTTTT.